The 4 T cell receptor beta chains listed next were all sequenced from one sample in a study of blood T cell repertoires in COVID-19. Only in-frame clones appear in the TCRdb table, and some are missing; sequencing was by immunoSEQ multiplex PCR. The sample gives fewer than 250,000 clones, about 87% of which show up once; just over 2.5% is in the top ten. The sample comprised PBMCs or T cells enriched from blood (not recorded which). All receptors derive from a woman aged 30 to 39 with acute COVID-19.

This clone came up once. The rearrangement joins TRBV2 to TRBJ1-1; D is possibly TRBD1 (5 bases). Trimming cost V 5 bases and J 3 bases, with 13 bases left between them. The CDR3 totals 14 residues. CDR1 is SNHLY, CDR2 FYNNEI, per germline. CDR3 sequence (DNA): TGTGCCAGCAGTAAGGCAGGGAGGGACACTGAAGCTTTCTTT. Its translation: CASSKAGRDTEAFF.

CDR3 protein: CARAKGGVNYGYTF. CDR3 nucleotide sequence: TGTGCCAGAGCCAAGGGGGGGGTTAACTATGGCTACACCTTC. The V gene is TRBV14, the J gene TRBJ1-2, with D possibly being TRBD1 (6 bases). Trimming took off 9 bases at V and 1 base at J, with 15 bases between the two ends. CDR1 and CDR2 (germline): SGHDN, FVKESK. This CDR3 spans 14 amino acids.

The chain employs TRBV7-2 and TRBJ2-3; possible D gene TRBD2, 6 bases. The CDR3 loop spans 13 amino acids. The V and J ends lost 7 bases and 4 bases respectively, with 12 bases between them. Germline-derived CDR1 and CDR2 are SGHTA and FQGNSA. The CDR3 region is CASTLASSDTQYF. CDR3 nucleotides: TGTGCCAGCACCCTAGCGTCGTCAGATACGCAGTATTTT.

This clone was picked up one time. V usage is TRBV6-5 and J usage is TRBJ1-2; D unclear. Looked up from germline, CDR1 is MNHEY and CDR2 is SVGAGI. The V end lost 3 bases, the J end lost 4 bases, and 12 bases lay between the germline ends. CDR3 size: 14 residues. In nucleotides, the CDR3 is TGTGCCAGCAGTTATTCCGGGTCCACCTATGGCTACACCTTC. This translates into CASSYSGSTYGYTF.